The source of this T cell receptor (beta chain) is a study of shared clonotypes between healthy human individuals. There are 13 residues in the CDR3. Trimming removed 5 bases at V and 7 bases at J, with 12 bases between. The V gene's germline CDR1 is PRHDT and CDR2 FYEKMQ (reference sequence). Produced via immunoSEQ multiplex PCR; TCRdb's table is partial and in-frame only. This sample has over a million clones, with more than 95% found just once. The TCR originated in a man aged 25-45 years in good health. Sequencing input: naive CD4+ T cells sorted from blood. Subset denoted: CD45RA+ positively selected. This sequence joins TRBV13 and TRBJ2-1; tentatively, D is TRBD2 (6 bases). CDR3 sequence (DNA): TGTGCCAGCAGCAAGTATAGCGGAAATGAGCAGTTCTTC. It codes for CASSKYSGNEQFF. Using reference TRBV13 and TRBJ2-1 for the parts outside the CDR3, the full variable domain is AAGVIQSPRHLIKEKRETATLKCYPIPRHDTVYWYQQGPGQDPQFLISFYEKMQSDKGSIPDRFSAQQFSDYHSELNMSSLELGDSALYFCASSKYSGNEQFFGPGTRLTVL.